This T cell receptor (beta chain) was captured in a study of T-cell memory formation after mild COVID-19. Points from the study as a whole: The main location of contracting CD4+ clones was CM and EM, and that of contracting CD8+ clones was EMRA. Second-wave clones with a day 37 peak had unconfirmed SARS-CoV-2 specificity.

This clonotype occurred a few times. Its specificity is not known. TCRdb re-called the 5' RACE reads with MiXCR, one entry per CDR3 protein. The repertoire holds fewer than 600,000 distinct CDR3 sequences, about 20% seen once, with around 7.7% in the top ten. Germline V gene lookup returns CDR1 MNHEY and CDR2 SVGAGI. Germline trimming cut 0 bases from V and 10 bases from J; bases unmatched to any gene: 17. This CDR3 has 17 amino acids. The sequenced sample was PBMCs or a T cell subset sorted from them (not recorded which). The receptor was derived from an adult woman who had mild COVID-19 (a few samples of this study predate the infection). Cell type and time point are not known. The rearrangement uses TRBV6-5 and TRBJ1-1, with 7 bases aligning to TRBD1. The CDR3 DNA sequence: TGTGCCAGCAGTTACTCCGGGACAGCGATTAATACTGAGGGAGCTTTCTTT. Translated: CASSYSGTAINTEGAFF.